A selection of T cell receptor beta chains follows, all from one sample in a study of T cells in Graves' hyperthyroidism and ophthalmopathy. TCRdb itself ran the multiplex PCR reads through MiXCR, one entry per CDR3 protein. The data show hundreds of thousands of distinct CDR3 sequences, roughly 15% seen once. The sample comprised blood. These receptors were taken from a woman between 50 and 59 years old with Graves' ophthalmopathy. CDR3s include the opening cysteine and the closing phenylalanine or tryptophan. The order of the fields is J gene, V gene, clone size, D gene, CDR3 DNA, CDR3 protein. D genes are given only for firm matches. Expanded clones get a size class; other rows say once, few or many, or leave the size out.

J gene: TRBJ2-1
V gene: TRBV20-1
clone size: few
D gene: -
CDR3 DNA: TGCAGTGCTAGAGAGCTTGTCTCCTACAATGAGCAGTTCTTC
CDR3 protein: CSARELVSYNEQFF

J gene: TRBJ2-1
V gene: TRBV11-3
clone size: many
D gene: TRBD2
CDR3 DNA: TGTGCCAGCAGCTTATTGGGTAGCGGGAGATACAATGAGCAGTTCTTC
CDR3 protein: CASSLLGSGRYNEQFF

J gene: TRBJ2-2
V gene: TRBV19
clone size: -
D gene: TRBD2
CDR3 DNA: TGTGCCAGTAGTATTTTCAGGCGAGGACGGGAGGTCCGGGAGCTGTTTTTT
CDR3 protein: CASSIFRRGREVRELFF

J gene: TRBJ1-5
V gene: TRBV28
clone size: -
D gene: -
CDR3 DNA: TGTGCCAGCCACGGGGGGGGAGGAGGCCAGCCCCAGCATTTT
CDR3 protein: CASHGGGGGQPQHF

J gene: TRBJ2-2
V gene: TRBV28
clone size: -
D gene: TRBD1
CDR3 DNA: TGTGCCAGCAGTTTGGATACGGGACAGGGGATCCCCGGGGAGCTGTTTTTT
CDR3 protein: CASSLDTGQGIPGELFF

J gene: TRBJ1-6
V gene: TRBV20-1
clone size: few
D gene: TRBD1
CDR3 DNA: TGCAGTGCTCGACAGGGTGAGGATCCACCCCTCCACTTT
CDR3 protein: CSARQGEDPPLHF

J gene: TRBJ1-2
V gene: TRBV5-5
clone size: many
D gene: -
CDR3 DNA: TGTGCCAGCAGCTTGGGGAGGGGCGACTATGGCTACACCTTC
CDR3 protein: CASSLGRGDYGYTF

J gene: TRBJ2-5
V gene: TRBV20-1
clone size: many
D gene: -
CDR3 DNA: TGCAGTGCTCCGAAACGTAGGGACTTCCAAGAGACCCAGTACTTC
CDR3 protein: CSAPKRRDFQETQYF

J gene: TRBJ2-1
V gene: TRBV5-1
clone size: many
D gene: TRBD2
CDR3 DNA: TGCGCCAGCAGGTTAAGCGGGAACTACAATGAGCAGTTCTTC
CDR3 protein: CASRLSGNYNEQFF

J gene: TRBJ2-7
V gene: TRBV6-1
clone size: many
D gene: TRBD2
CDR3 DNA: TGTGCCAGCAGCCCCCCGGGAGGAGGGAGGGAAACCTACGAGCAGTACTTC
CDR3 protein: CASSPPGGGRETYEQYF

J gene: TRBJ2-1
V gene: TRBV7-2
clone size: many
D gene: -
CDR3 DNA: TGTGCCAGCAGGTGGGTGGCGGACTTCTCCTACAATGAGCAGTTCTTC
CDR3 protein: CASRWVADFSYNEQFF

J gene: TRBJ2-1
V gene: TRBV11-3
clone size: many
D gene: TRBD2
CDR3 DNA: TGTGCCAGCAGGCGGACTAGCGGGAGGGGCAATGAGCAGTTCTTC
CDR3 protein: CASRRTSGRGNEQFF

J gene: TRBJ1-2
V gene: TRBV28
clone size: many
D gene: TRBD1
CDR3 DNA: TGTGCCAGCAGGGGACAGGGCATGTTCTATGGCTACACCTTC
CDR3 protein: CASRGQGMFYGYTF

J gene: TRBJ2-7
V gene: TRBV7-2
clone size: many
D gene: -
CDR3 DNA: TGTGCCAGCAGCTTAGCGATGGGCTACCTCTACGAGCAGTACTTC
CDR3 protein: CASSLAMGYLYEQYF

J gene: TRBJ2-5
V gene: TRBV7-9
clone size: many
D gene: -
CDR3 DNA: TGTGCCAGCAGCTTAGAGGGGGTCCAAGAGACCCAGTACTTC
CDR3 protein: CASSLEGVQETQYF

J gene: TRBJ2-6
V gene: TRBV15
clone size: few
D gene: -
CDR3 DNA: TGTGCCACCAGCAGAGCTAAGCTCTCTGGGGCCAACGTCCTGACTTTC
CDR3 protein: CATSRAKLSGANVLTF

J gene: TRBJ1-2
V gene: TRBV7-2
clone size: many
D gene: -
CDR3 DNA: TGTGCCAGCAGCTTAGAAGACAGCTACTATGGCTACACCTTC
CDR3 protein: CASSLEDSYYGYTF

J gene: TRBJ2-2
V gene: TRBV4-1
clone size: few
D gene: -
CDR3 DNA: TGCGCCAGCAGCCAAGATTGGACCAGATATAACACCGGGGAGCTGTTTTTT
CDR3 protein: CASSQDWTRYNTGELFF

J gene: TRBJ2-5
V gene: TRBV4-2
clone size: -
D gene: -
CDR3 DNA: TGTGCCAGCAGCCAAGACGCCAGCGGAAGGAAAGAGACCCAGTACTTC
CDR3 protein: CASSQDASGRKETQYF

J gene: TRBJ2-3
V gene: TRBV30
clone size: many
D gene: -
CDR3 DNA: TGTGCCTGGATGCCCCGCACAGATACGCAGTATTTT
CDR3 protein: CAWMPRTDTQYF

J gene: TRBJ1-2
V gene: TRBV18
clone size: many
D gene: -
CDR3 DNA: TGTGCCAGCTCACCACTTCCTCGGACAGAAGACTATGGCTACACCTTC
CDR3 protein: CASSPLPRTEDYGYTF

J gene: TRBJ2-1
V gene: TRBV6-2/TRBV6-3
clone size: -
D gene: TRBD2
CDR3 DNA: TGTGCCAGCAGTCTGACTAGCGGGAGGTTTCACAATGAGCAGTTCTTC
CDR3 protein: CASSLTSGRFHNEQFF

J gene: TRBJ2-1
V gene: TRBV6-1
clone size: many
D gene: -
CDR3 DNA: TGTGCCAGCAGTCCCACTCAGAACTCCTACAATGAGCAGTTCTTC
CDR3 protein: CASSPTQNSYNEQFF

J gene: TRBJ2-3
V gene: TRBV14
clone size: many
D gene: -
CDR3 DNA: TGTGCCAGCAGCCGGGGGGACAGAACGACAGATACGCAGTATTTT
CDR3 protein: CASSRGDRTTDTQYF

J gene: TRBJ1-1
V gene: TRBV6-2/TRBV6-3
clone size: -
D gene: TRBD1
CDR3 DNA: TGTGCCAGCAGTCCAAGCATTCAGGGGGGCGGCGAAGCTTTCTTT
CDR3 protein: CASSPSIQGGGEAFF

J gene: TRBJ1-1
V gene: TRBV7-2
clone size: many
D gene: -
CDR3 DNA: TGTGCCAGCAGCTTAGGGCTGTACACTGAAGCTTTCTTT
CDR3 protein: CASSLGLYTEAFF

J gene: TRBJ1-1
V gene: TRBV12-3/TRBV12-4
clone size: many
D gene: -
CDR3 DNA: TGTGCCAGCACCCAGACAGTGAACACTGAAGCTTTCTTT
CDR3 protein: CASTQTVNTEAFF

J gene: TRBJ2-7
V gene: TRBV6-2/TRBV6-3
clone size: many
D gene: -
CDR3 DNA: TGTGCCAGCAGTTACTCCTCCTACGAGCAGTACTTC
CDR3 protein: CASSYSSYEQYF

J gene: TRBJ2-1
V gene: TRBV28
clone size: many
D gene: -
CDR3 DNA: TGTGCCAGCGGAGTTTCCTACAATGAGCAGTTCTTC
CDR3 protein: CASGVSYNEQFF

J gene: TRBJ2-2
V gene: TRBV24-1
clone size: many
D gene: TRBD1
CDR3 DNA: TGTGCCACCAGTGATTTGTTCGCAGGGGGTAGAGACACCGGGGAGCTGTTTTTT
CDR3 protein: CATSDLFAGGRDTGELFF

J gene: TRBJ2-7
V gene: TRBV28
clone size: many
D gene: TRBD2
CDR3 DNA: TGTGCCAGCAGCCCAATTGGGACTAGCGGGAGAGGTTCCTACGAGCAGTACTTC
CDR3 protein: CASSPIGTSGRGSYEQYF

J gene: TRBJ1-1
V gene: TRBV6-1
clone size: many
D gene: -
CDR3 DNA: TGTGCCAGCAGTGAATTAGTAGAGAACACTGAAGCTTTCTTT
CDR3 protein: CASSELVENTEAFF

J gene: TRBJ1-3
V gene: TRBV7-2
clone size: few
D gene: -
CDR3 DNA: TGTGCCAGCAGCACACCAGGACAGTCCAGAAACACCATATATTTT
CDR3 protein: CASSTPGQSRNTIYF

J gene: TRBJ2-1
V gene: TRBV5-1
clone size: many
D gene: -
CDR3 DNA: TGCGCCAGCAGCCAATCTAGCGCCTACAATGAGCAGTTCTTC
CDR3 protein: CASSQSSAYNEQFF

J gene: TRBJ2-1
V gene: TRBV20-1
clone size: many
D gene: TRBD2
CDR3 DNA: TGCAGTGCTTCACCCAGCGGGAGTCGCTACAATGAGCAGTTCTTC
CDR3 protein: CSASPSGSRYNEQFF

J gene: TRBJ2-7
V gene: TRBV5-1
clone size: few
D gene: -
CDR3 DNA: TGCGCCAGCAGCTCTACAACTCCCGGCTACGAGCAGTACTTC
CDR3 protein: CASSSTTPGYEQYF

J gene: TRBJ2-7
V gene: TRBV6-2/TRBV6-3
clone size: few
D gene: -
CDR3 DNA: TGTGCCAGCACCATCCTCGGGAGAGGGTACGAGCAGTACTTC
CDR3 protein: CASTILGRGYEQYF

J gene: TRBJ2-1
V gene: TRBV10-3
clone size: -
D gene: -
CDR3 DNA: TGTGCCATCAGTGGATTAGGGGACCTGGGGGAGCAGTTCTTC
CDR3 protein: CAISGLGDLGEQFF

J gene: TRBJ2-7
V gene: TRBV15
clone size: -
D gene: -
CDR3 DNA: TGTGCCACCAGCACACTAGCCACCTACGAGCAGTACTTC
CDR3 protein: CATSTLATYEQYF

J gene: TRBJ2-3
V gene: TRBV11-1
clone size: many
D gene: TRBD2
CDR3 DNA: TGTGCCAGCAGCTCCGGAATCGCGCTAGCGGGAATCACAGATACGCAGTATTTT
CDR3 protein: CASSSGIALAGITDTQYF

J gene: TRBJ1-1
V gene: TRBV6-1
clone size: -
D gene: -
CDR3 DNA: TGTGCCAGCAGCCACCCCCAGGGATGGAAAGGGGGAGAGACTGAAGCTTTCTTT
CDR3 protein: CASSHPQGWKGGETEAFF

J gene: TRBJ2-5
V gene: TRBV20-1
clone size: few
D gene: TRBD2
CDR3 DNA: TGCAGTGCTATAAGCGGGAGGGCCATGGAGACCCAGTACTTC
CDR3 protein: CSAISGRAMETQYF

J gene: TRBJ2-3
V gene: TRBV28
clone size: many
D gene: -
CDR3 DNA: TGTGCCAGCAGTCCTTTTGCAGATACGCAGTATTTT
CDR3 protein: CASSPFADTQYF